The 13 T cell receptor beta chains below come from one sample, sequenced in a study of a mutant IDH1 vaccine in newly diagnosed glioma. These TCRs' antigens remain unknown. Time point described: week 35, safety follow-up. In the vaccine, a single dose held 300 ug of the mutant IDH1 20-mer peptide, along with topical imiquimod. Libraries were prepared by immunoSEQ multiplex PCR; TCRdb keeps only in-frame clonotypes and omits some of them. The sample yields tens of thousands of clones, approximately 80% seen once. This specimen was PBMCs, taken from a glioma patient whose treatment included an IDH1 peptide vaccine. All receptors derive from a man in his forties or fifties with glioma.

This clone has just a few counts. The chain couples TRBV18 to TRBJ2-2, with D perhaps matching TRBD2 (6 bases). The CDR3 extends over 15 amino acids. Germline V gene lookup returns CDR1 KGHSH and CDR2 LQKENI. Deletions cut 3 bases from V and 4 bases from J, with 12 bases between. Here the CDR3 reads CASSPTGAGTGELFF. CDR3 DNA: TGTGCCAGCTCACCTACGGGAGCCGGCACCGGGGAGCTGTTTTTT.

This clone has just a few counts. This chain connects TRBV30 to TRBJ1-1, with 9 bases identical to TRBD1. Germline V gene data show CDR1 as GTSNPN and CDR2 as SVGIG (reference sequence). CDR3 length: 17 amino acids. V shed 2 bases and J 1 base; nucleotides not matched to a gene: 11. CDR3 loop: CAWSPTGQGKSNTEAFF. As DNA, the CDR3 is TGTGCCTGGAGTCCGACGGGACAGGGTAAATCGAACACTGAAGCTTTCTTT.

The table lists this clone with a count of one. The V and J genes are TRBV13 and TRBJ2-2; D unresolved. The ends were cut back, 5 bases at V and 4 bases at J, with 8 bases in the middle. The CDR3 runs to 13 residues. Germline-derived CDR1 and CDR2 are PRHDT and FYEKMQ (reference sequence). CDR3 sequence: CASSPLLTGELFF. The CDR3 region has the DNA TGTGCCAGCAGCCCCCTCCTCACCGGGGAGCTGTTTTTT.

V is TRBV16 and J is TRBJ1-5; 7 bases align to TRBD1. Germline values: CDR1 KGHSY, CDR2 FQNENV. V shed 0 bases and J 6 bases; nucleotides not matched to a gene: 8. This CDR3 is built from 16 residues. The CDR3 loop reads CASSQSRTGQGQPQHF. CDR3 coding DNA: TGTGCCAGCAGCCAATCCAGGACAGGTCAGGGTCAGCCCCAGCATTTT.

This chain joins TRBV11-2 and TRBJ2-5; tentatively, D is TRBD1 (7 bases). CDR1 and CDR2 from the germline V gene are SGHAT and FQNNGV. The V end lost 4 bases, the J end lost 5 bases, and 17 bases lay between the germline ends. The CDR3 spans 15 residues. The chain's CDR3 is CASSSWDSGQETQYF. CDR3 coding DNA: TGTGCCAGCAGCTCCTGGGACAGCGGGCAGGAGACCCAGTACTTC. Based on the CDR3 plus reference TRBV11-2 and TRBJ2-5, the full variable domain is EAGVAQSPRYKIIEKRQSVAFWCNPISGHATLYWYQQILGQGPKLLIQFQNNGVVDDSQLPKDRFSAERLKGVDSTLKIQPAKLEDSAVYLCASSSWDSGQETQYFGPGTRLLVL.

The chain joins TRBV6-6 to TRBJ1-3, with D unclear. This CDR3 is 15 amino acids long. In germline, CDR1 is MNHNY, CDR2 SVGAGI (reference sequence). Trimming cost V 6 bases and J 2 bases, with 14 bases left between them. Here the CDR3 reads CASSPAEETGNTIYF. The CDR3, as DNA: TGTGCCAGCAGCCCCGCCGAGGAAACTGGAAACACCATATATTTT.

The V gene is TRBV5-1, the J gene TRBJ2-3, with TRBD1 matching over 8 bases. V shed 2 bases, J shed 1 base, and the junction held 6 bases outside the gene matches. Germline-derived CDR1 and CDR2 are SGHRS and YFSETQ. The CDR3 spans 16 residues. The CDR3 loop is CASSFAGGEGTDTQYF. The CDR3 region has the DNA TGCGCCAGCAGCTTCGCAGGGGGCGAGGGCACAGATACGCAGTATTTT.

This clone has a handful of counts. The chain joins TRBV15 to TRBJ2-5, with 8 bases lining up with TRBD1. V trimming: 5 bases; J trimming: 5 bases; junction bases outside the gene matches: 13. From germline, CDR1 is LNHNV and CDR2 YYDKDF (reference sequence). The CDR3 spans 16 residues. This chain's CDR3 is CATSPQGTGTRETQYF. The CDR3, as DNA: TGTGCCACCAGCCCCCAGGGGACAGGCACGAGGGAGACCCAGTACTTC.

The chain employs TRBV9 and TRBJ2-7, with D perhaps matching TRBD2 (5 bases). Germline-derived CDR1 and CDR2 are SGDLS and YYNGEE. This CDR3 has 12 amino acids. V gave up 3 bases and J gave up 6 bases, with 10 bases separating them. The CDR3 spells CASSDTRGEQYF. The DNA for the CDR3 is TGTGCCAGCAGCGATACTAGAGGCGAGCAGTACTTC.

The V call is TRBV5-4, the J call TRBJ2-4; 8 positions agree with TRBD1. Germline-derived CDR1 and CDR2 are SGHNT and YYREEE (reference sequence). J lost 1 base, V lost 4 bases, and 7 bases had no gene match. The CDR3 loop spans 16 amino acids. The CDR3: CASSPDRELAKNIQYF. The CDR3 DNA is TGTGCCAGCAGCCCGGACAGGGAGTTGGCCAAAAACATTCAGTACTTC.

V usage is TRBV5-8 and J usage is TRBJ2-2, with TRBD2 matching 10 bases. V gave up 0 bases and J gave up 2 bases; unmatched junction bases: 4. This CDR3 comprises 17 residues. CDR1 SGHTS and CDR2 YDEGEE come from the germline V gene. DNA for the CDR3: TGTGCCAGCAGCTTGGCCGGACTAGCGGTTAACACCGGGGAGCTGTTTTTT. Its protein is CASSLAGLAVNTGELFF.

The chain uses TRBV5-6 and TRBJ1-5; a possible D gene is TRBD1 (5 bases). Trimming cost V 4 bases and J 0 bases, with 14 bases left between them. The CDR3 covers 16 residues. The germline CDR1 and CDR2 sequences are SGHDT and YYEEEE. The CDR3: CASSPGGGYSNQPQHF. CDR3 DNA: TGTGCCAGCAGCCCCGGGGGAGGGTATAGCAATCAGCCCCAGCATTTT.

V is TRBV6-6 and J is TRBJ2-7, with D tentatively TRBD2 (6 bases). The germline V gene encodes CDR1 MNHNY and CDR2 SVGAGI (reference sequence). Trimming removed 2 bases from V and 4 bases from J, with 9 bases in between. The CDR3 totals 13 residues. This chain's CDR3 is CASSYGTLYEQYF. For the CDR3, the DNA is TGTGCCAGCAGTTACGGGACTTTGTACGAGCAGTACTTC.